The next 13 T cell receptor beta chains were all read from a single sample in a study of T cell responses to AZD1222 COVID-19 vaccine listed by TCRdb under 2021. The sample's time point label, decoded: baseline before first vaccination. Library preparation was by the immunoSEQ multiplex PCR assay. Entries here come from immuneACCESS through TCRdb and include only in-frame sequences with V and J called. Some clones fail to appear in such tables; in the studies checked, an unresolved V gene covers under half of the shortfall, and the cause of the remainder is unknown. This sample is represented by about 120,000 clones; about 89% of them were singletons. Approximately 5.9% of the sample belongs to the ten largest clones. The sample consisted of peripheral blood, taken on day 0 of AZD1222 vaccination. The source of these receptors is an adult in good health.

The chain links TRBV6-5 to TRBJ1-6; D is ambiguous. V was cut by 6 bases and J by 7 bases, with 16 bases left in between. The CDR3 length is 15 residues. CDR1 and CDR2 (germline): MNHEY, SVGAGI. The CDR3 spells CASRPVGSGNSPLHF. The CDR3 region has the DNA TGTGCCAGCAGGCCTGTGGGCAGTGGGAATTCACCCCTCCACTTT.

The chain combines TRBV9 with TRBJ2-2; unclear D gene. Germline CDR1 reads SGDLS; CDR2 reads YYNGEE. The CDR3 has 13 amino acids. V lost 0 bases to trimming and J lost 3 bases, with 3 bases between them. Here the CDR3 DNA reads TGTGCCAGCAGCGTAGGGGACACCGGGGAGCTGTTTTTT. The encoded protein is CASSVGDTGELFF.

The chain carries TRBV11-2 and TRBJ2-7; 7 positions agree with TRBD2. The CDR3 extends over 14 amino acids. The V segment lost 3 bases and the J segment 3 bases; nucleotides outside the gene matches: 5. CDR1 SGHAT and CDR2 FQNNGV come from the germline V gene. DNA of the CDR3: TGTGCCAGCAGCTTTACCGGGACTAACTACGAGCAGTACTTC. Amino acid sequence: CASSFTGTNYEQYF.

The chain links TRBV7-8 to TRBJ1-6; no clear D gene. Trimming pared 1 base from V and 6 bases from J, leaving 13 bases between. Per germline, CDR1 SGHVS and CDR2 FQNEAQ. This CDR3 region has 16 residues. In nucleotides, the CDR3 is TGTGCCAGCAGCTTAGAAGGGTTGGGAGCTAATTCACCCCTCCACTTT. Translating it yields CASSLEGLGANSPLHF.

This clone was recorded once. This chain joins TRBV27 and TRBJ1-6; D unclear. The CDR3 has 15 amino acids. V shed 4 bases and J shed 4 bases, with 11 bases lying between them. Germline V gene sequence: CDR1 MNHEY, CDR2 SMNVEV (reference sequence). The CDR3 region is CASSYLLAYNSPLHF. The CDR3 DNA reads as TGTGCCAGCAGTTATCTCTTGGCTTATAATTCACCCCTCCACTTT.

The CDR3 coding sequence is TGTGCCAGCAGCGTAGTTGATGGCAGTACCTGGTCAGATGAGCAGTTCTTC. This translates into CASSVVDGSTWSDEQFF. The gene calls are TRBV9 and TRBJ2-1, with D hard to call. V lost 0 bases, J lost 8 bases, and 21 bases lay in between. The CDR3 contains 17 residues. Germline-derived CDR1 and CDR2 are SGDLS and YYNGEE.

This chain connects TRBV29-1 to TRBJ2-5; a weak D match, TRBD2 (6 bases). Trimming cost V 2 bases and J 5 bases, with 15 bases left between them. The CDR3 consists of 14 residues. The V gene's germline CDR1 is SQVTM and CDR2 ANQGSEA. The CDR3 DNA is TGCAGCGTTGAATCCCCCGGGAGCCCTGAGACCCAGTACTTC. Translation: CSVESPGSPETQYF.

This clone is a singleton in its sample. V gene TRBV18 combines with J gene TRBJ1-6, with a weak D call TRBD1 (5 bases). The CDR3 length is 18 residues. Germline CDR1 KGHSH, CDR2 LQKENI. Trimming took 4 bases from V and 0 from J, leaving 16 bases between them. Here the CDR3 DNA reads TGTGCCAGCTCACACCTTCCGGGACTAAGCTCCTATAATTCACCCCTCCACTTT. Translated, it gives CASSHLPGLSSYNSPLHF.

This clone was observed once. The rearrangement joins TRBV27 to TRBJ1-1; possibly TRBD1 for D (5 bases). Trimming cost V 8 bases and J 4 bases, with 11 bases left between them. The CDR3 sequence is 12 residues long. CDR1 and CDR2 from the germline V gene are MNHEY and SMNVEV (reference sequence). The CDR3 sequence: CASFAGGTEAFF. The CDR3, as DNA: TGTGCCAGCTTCGCCGGGGGCACTGAAGCTTTCTTT.

Written as DNA, the CDR3 is TGTGCCAGCAGTGCGCCGGGACACTTCTATGGCTACACCTTC. This translates into CASSAPGHFYGYTF. The gene calls are TRBV28 and TRBJ1-2, with D maybe TRBD1 (6 bases). The germline V and J ends were trimmed by 5 bases and 4 bases, with 14 bases remaining between them. The CDR3 runs to 14 residues. Per germline, CDR1 MDHEN and CDR2 SYDVKM.

The chain employs TRBV30 and TRBJ2-1, with a tentative D call TRBD2 (6 bases). The CDR3 is made up of 12 amino acids. Germline CDR1 and CDR2: GTSNPN and SVGIG (reference sequence). The ends were cut back, 5 bases at V and 9 bases at J, with 14 bases in the middle. The DNA for the CDR3 is TGTGCCTGGGGGTGGACTAACGGTGAGCAGTTCTTC. It translates to CAWGWTNGEQFF.

V and J are TRBV27 and TRBJ2-7; D not certain. V shed 6 bases and J shed 3 bases, with 12 bases lying between them. Germline V gene lookup returns CDR1 MNHEY and CDR2 SMNVEV (reference sequence). CDR3 size: 13 residues. CDR3 sequence reads: CASSQGRGYEQYF. CDR3 in DNA: TGTGCCAGCAGCCAAGGGCGCGGCTACGAGCAGTACTTC.

The chain's CDR3 is CASSGQSNSPLHF. The CDR3 region has the DNA TGTGCCAGCAGTGGACAGAGTAATTCACCCCTCCACTTT. The chain couples TRBV2 to TRBJ1-6; TRBD1 might be the D (5 bases). This CDR3 region has 13 residues. V lost 4 bases, J lost 6 bases, and 7 bases lay in between. Germline V gene sequence: CDR1 SNHLY, CDR2 FYNNEI.